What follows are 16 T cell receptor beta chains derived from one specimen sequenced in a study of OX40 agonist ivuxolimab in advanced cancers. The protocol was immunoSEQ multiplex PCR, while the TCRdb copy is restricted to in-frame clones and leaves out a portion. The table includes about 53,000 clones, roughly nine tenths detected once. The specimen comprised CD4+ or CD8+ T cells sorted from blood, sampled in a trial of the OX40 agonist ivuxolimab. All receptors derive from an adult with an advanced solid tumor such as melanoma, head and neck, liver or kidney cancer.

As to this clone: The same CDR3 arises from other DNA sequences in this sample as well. The CDR3 sequence: CASSFSGGSKDTQYF. The CDR3 region has the DNA TGTGCCAGCAGTTTTTCGGGGGGATCGAAGGATACGCAGTATTTT. The rearrangement joins TRBV28 to TRBJ2-3, with 7 bases matching TRBD2. The CDR3 covers 15 residues. Germline loops: CDR1 MDHEN, CDR2 SYDVKM. V lost 3 bases, J lost 6 bases, and 9 bases stayed unmatched.

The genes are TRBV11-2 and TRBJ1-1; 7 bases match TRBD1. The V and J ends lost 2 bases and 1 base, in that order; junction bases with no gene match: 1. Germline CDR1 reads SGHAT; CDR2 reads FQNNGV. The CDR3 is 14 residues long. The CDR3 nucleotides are TGTGCCAGCAGCTTAAACAGGGGGAACACTGAAGCTTTCTTT. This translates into CASSLNRGNTEAFF. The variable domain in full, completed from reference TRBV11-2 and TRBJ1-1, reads EAGVAQSPRYKIIEKRQSVAFWCNPISGHATLYWYQQILGQGPKLLIQFQNNGVVDDSQLPKDRFSAERLKGVDSTLKIQPAKLEDSAVYLCASSLNRGNTEAFFGQGTRLTVV.

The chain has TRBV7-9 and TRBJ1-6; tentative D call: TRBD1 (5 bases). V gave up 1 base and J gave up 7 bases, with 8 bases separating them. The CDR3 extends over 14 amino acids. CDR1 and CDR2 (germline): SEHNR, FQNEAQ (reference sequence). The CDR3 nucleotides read TGTGCCAGCAGCTTAGAGACAGAAAATTCACCCCTCCACTTT. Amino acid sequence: CASSLETENSPLHF.

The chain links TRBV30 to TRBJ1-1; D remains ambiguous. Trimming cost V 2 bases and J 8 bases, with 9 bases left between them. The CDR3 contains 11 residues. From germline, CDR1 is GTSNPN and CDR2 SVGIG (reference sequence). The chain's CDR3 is CAWSLSMEAFF. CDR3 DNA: TGTGCCTGGAGTCTTAGTATGGAAGCTTTCTTT. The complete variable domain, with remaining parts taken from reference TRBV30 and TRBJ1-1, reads SQTIHQWPATLVQPVGSPLSLECTVEGTSNPNLYWYRQAAGRGLQLLFYSVGIGQISSEVPQNLSASRPQDRQFILSSKKLLLSDSGFYLCAWSLSMEAFFGQGTRLTVV.

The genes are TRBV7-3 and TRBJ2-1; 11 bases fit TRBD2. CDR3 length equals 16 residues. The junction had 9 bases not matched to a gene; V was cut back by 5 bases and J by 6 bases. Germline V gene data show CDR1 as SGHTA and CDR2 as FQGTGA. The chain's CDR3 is CASSALPSGRSNEQFF. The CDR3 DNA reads TGTGCCAGCAGCGCGCTACCTAGCGGGAGGAGCAATGAGCAGTTCTTC.

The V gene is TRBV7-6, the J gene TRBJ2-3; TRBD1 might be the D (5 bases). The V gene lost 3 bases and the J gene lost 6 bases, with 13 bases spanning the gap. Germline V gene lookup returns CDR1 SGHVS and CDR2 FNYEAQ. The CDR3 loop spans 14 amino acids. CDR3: CASSFNAGSDTQYF. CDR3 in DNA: TGTGCCAGCAGCTTCAATGCAGGGTCCGATACGCAGTATTTT.

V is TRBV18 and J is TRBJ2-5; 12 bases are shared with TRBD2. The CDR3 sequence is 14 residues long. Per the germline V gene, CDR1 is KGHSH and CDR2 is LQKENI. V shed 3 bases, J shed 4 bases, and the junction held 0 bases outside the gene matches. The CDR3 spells CASSPGLAGETQYF. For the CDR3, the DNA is TGTGCCAGCTCACCGGGACTAGCGGGAGAGACCCAGTACTTC.

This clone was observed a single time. The CDR3 DNA sequence: TGTGCCAGCAGTTCACAAGGAGGGCTCTACAATGAGCAGTTCTTC. Translating gives CASSSQGGLYNEQFF. This chain uses TRBV25-1 with TRBJ2-1, with a possible D match to TRBD2 (6 bases). This CDR3 comprises 15 residues. CDR1 and CDR2 from the germline V gene are MGHDK and SYGVNS. Trimming pared 5 bases from V and 3 bases from J, leaving 14 bases between.

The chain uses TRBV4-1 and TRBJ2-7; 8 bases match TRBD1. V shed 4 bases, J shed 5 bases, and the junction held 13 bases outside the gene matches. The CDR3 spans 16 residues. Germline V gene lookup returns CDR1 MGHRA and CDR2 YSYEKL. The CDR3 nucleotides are TGCGCCAGCAGCCGGATACCAGGACAGGGCTCGGACGAGCAGTACTTC. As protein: CASSRIPGQGSDEQYF.

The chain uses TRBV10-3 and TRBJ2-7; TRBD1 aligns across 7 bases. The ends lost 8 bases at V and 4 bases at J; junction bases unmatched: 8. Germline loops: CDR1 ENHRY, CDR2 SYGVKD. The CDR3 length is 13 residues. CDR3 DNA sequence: TGTGCCATCGGCCAGGGGGTAGGGTACGAGCAGTACTTC. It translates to CAIGQGVGYEQYF.

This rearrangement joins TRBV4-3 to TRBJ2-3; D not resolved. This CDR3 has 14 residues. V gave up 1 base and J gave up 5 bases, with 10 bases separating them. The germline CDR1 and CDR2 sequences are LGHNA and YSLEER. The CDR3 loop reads CASSQGVSGDTQYF. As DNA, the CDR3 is TGCGCCAGCAGCCAAGGAGTAAGTGGAGATACGCAGTATTTT.

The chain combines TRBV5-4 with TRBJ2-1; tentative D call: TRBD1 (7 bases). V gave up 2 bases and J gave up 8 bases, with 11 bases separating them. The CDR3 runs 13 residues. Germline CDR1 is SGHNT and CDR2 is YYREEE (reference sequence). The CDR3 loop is CASSFTGEDEQFF. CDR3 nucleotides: TGTGCCAGCAGCTTTACAGGGGAGGATGAGCAGTTCTTC.

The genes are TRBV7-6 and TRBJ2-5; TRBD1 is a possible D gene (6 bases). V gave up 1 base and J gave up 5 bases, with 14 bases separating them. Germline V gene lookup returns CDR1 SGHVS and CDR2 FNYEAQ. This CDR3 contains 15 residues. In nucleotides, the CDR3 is TGTGCCAGCAGCTTAGTTACAGGGCTTTGGGAGACCCAGTACTTC. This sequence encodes CASSLVTGLWETQYF.

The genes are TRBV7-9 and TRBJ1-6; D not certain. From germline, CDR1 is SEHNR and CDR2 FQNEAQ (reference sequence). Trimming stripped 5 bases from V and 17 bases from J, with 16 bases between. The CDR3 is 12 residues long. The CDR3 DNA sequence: TGTGCCAGCAGCAAGCTGGAGGAGGGATTCCACTTT. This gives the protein CASSKLEEGFHF.

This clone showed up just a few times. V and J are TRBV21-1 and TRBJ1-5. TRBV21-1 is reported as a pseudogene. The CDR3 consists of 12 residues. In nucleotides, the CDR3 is TGTGCCAGCAGACAAAAGGGCCAGCCCCAGCATTTT. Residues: CASRQKGQPQHF.

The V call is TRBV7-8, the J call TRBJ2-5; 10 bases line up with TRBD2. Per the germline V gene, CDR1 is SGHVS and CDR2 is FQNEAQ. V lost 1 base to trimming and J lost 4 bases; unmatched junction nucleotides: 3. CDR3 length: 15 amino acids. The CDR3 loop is CASSLDPSGGETQYF. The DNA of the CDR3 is TGTGCCAGCAGCTTAGATCCTAGCGGGGGAGAGACCCAGTACTTC.